These 10 T cell receptor beta chains were all obtained from the same sample, sequenced in a study of shared clonotypes between healthy human individuals. Assay used: immunoSEQ multiplex PCR; TCRdb lists only in-frame clones, some missing. The sample has over 400,000 clones, 60% to 80% seen once. The sequencing sample was made of PBMCs. These TCRs come from a woman in her thirties or forties in good health. Some clones in this sample may be carry-over from other donors' samples.

The V call is TRBV5-1, the J call TRBJ2-7; 10 bases line up with TRBD1. V gave up 4 bases and J gave up 3 bases; unmatched junction bases: 1. Germline V lookup: CDR1 SGHRS, CDR2 YFSETQ. This CDR3 spans 13 amino acids. This chain's CDR3 is CASSRDRGYEQYF. The CDR3 nucleotides read TGCGCCAGCAGCCGGGACAGGGGCTACGAGCAGTACTTC.

This clone was seen only a few times. This rearrangement joins TRBV9 to TRBJ2-3, with D maybe TRBD2 (5 bases). Germline CDR1 is SGDLS and CDR2 is YYNGEE. V dropped 4 bases and J dropped 2 bases, with 11 bases sitting between them. The CDR3 extends over 14 amino acids. The CDR3: CASSPGVTTDTQYF. The CDR3 nucleotides read TGTGCCAGCAGCCCCGGGGTTACCACAGATACGCAGTATTTT. Full variable domain (rest looked up from reference TRBV9 and TRBJ2-3): DSGVTQTPKHLITATGQRVTLRCSPRSGDLSVYWYQQSLDQGLQFLIQYYNGEERAKGNILERFSAQQFPDLHSELNLSSLELGDSALYFCASSPGVTTDTQYFGPGTRLTVL.

Regarding this clone: Other nucleotide sequences from this sample produce the same CDR3. The chain combines TRBV11-3 with TRBJ2-1, with 10 nucleotides matching TRBD1. Trimming cost V 5 bases and J 4 bases; bases outside gene matches: 5. This CDR3 contains 15 residues. Germline V lookup: CDR1 SGHNT, CDR2 YENEEA. In DNA form, the CDR3 reads TGTGCCAGCAGCCCGGGACAGGGGTCTTACAATGAGCAGTTCTTC. Its protein product is CASSPGQGSYNEQFF.

This rearrangement joins TRBV7-2 to TRBJ1-2; 10 bases line up with TRBD1. Germline CDR1 and CDR2: SGHTA and FQGNSA. Trimming at V came to 2 bases and at J to 7 bases, leaving 4 bases not matched to a gene. CDR3 length: 14 residues. CDR3 bases: TGTGCCAGCAGCTTAAGACAGGGGGCGCCTGGCTACACCTTC. Translated: CASSLRQGAPGYTF. The full variable domain, completed using reference TRBV7-2 and TRBJ1-2, is GAGVSQSPSNKVTEKGKDVELRCDPISGHTALYWYRQSLGQGLEFLIYFQGNSAPDKSGLPSDRFSAERTGGSVSTLTIQRTQQEDSAVYLCASSLRQGAPGYTFGSGTRLTVV.

This clone was counted only a few times. The chain employs TRBV10-1 and TRBJ2-7; D gene uncertain. This CDR3 has 13 amino acids. The germline gives CDR1 WNHNN, CDR2 SYGVQD (reference sequence). V was cut by 2 bases and J by 5 bases, with 10 bases left in between. The CDR3, as DNA: TGCGCCAGCAGTGAGGGGGAAGTCAACGAGCAGTACTTC. This translates into CASSEGEVNEQYF.

This clone was picked up one time. The V call is TRBV11-3, the J call TRBJ2-3; TRBD1 aligns across 7 bases. V trimming: 6 bases; J trimming: 1 base; junction bases outside the gene matches: 4. The CDR3 has 14 residues. In germline, CDR1 is SGHNT, CDR2 YENEEA. DNA of the CDR3: TGTGCCAGCAGTTCGACAGGGCGCACAGATACGCAGTATTTT. Translating gives CASSSTGRTDTQYF.

In its sample, this clone was seen once. The V and J genes are TRBV27 and TRBJ2-1, with 7 positions matching TRBD2. Germline lookup yields CDR1 MNHEY and CDR2 SMNVEV (reference sequence). The V and J ends lost 6 bases and 12 bases, in that order; junction bases with no gene match: 8. This CDR3 is built from 12 residues. The DNA of the CDR3 is TGTGCCAGCAGCGACTCCCGCGGGAGGCAGTTCTTC. This translates into CASSDSRGRQFF.

The chain joins TRBV19 to TRBJ2-1; no firm D call. Per germline, CDR1 LNHDA and CDR2 SQIVND (reference sequence). V lost 1 base and J lost 9, with 13 bases in between. The CDR3 is 14 residues long. The DNA for the CDR3 is TGTGCCAGTAGTATAGTGAGCAATTCGGGTGAGCAGTTCTTC. It encodes CASSIVSNSGEQFF.

This chain links TRBV27 with TRBJ2-5; TRBD2 matches 13 bases. The V gene's germline CDR1 is MNHEY and CDR2 SMNVEV (reference sequence). This CDR3 contains 16 residues. V dropped 5 bases and J dropped 5; count of bases not matched to a gene: 8. CDR3 coding DNA: TGTGCCAGCAGTCCTCGGACTAGCGGGAGTACGGAGACCCAGTACTTC. Amino acids: CASSPRTSGSTETQYF.

The CDR3 sequence: CASSQSGGSGNTIYF. The CDR3 DNA reads TGTGCCAGCAGCCAATCAGGGGGCTCTGGAAACACCATATATTTT. V is TRBV7-8 and J is TRBJ1-3; TRBD1 matches 7 bases. The germline CDR1 and CDR2 sequences are SGHVS and FQNEAQ. Trimming cost V 5 bases and J 0 bases; bases outside gene matches: 4. This CDR3 comprises 15 residues.